This entry features one T cell receptor (beta chain) sequence. The data were produced by immunoSEQ multiplex PCR, yet TCRdb's version contains in-frame clones alone and is incomplete. The sample holds 85,000 to 120,000 clones, approximately 90% seen once. The data are from a study of blood T cell repertoires in COVID-19. Looking at the study overall: In each case, the material was cDNA or gDNA derived from T cells, B-cell-depleted T cells, or PBMCs.

Enrolment of Seattle patients took place during active infection, and they were followed longitudinally. V was shortened by 8 bases and J by 5 bases, with 19 bases between the two germline ends. Per the germline V gene, CDR1 is LNHDA and CDR2 is SQIVND (reference sequence). The CDR3 covers 15 residues. The V and J genes are TRBV19 and TRBJ1-5, with D perhaps TRBD1 (6 bases). This receptor was taken from a woman between 50 and 59 years old with COVID-19, enrolled during active disease. Material for sequencing was peripheral blood. CDR3: CASRLQGERDQPQHF. For the CDR3, the DNA is TGTGCCAGTCGTCTACAGGGAGAAAGAGATCAGCCCCAGCATTTT.